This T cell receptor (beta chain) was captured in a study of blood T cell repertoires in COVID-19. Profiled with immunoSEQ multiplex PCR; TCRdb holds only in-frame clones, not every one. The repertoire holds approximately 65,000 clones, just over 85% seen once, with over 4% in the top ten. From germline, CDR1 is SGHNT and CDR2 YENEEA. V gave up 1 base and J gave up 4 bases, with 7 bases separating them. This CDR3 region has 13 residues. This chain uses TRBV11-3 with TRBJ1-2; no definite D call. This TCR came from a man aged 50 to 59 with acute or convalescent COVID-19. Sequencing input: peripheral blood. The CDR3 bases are TGTGCCAGCAGCTTAGGAGTCGGCTATGGCTACACCTTC. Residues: CASSLGVGYGYTF.